These 23 T cell receptor beta chains were sequenced from one sample in a study of vaccination and CD4 T cells after COVID-19. TCRdb redid the calling of the PCR reads with MiXCR, one entry per CDR3 protein. The sample holds around 15,000 distinct CDR3 sequences, about three fifths seen once. The specimen was CD4+ T cells from blood, collected after SARS-CoV-2 vaccination. These receptors all stem from a human donor who had recovered from COVID-19.

This sequence joins TRBV6-1 and TRBJ1-1, with a possible D match to TRBD1 (6 bases). CDR1 MNHNS and CDR2 SASEGT come from the germline V gene. Trimming removed 6 bases at V and 7 bases at J, with 12 bases between. This CDR3 contains 12 residues. This chain's CDR3 is CASRGGVGEAFF. The CDR3 DNA sequence: TGTGCCAGCAGGGGGGGCGTCGGTGAAGCTTTCTTT.

This chain connects TRBV20-1 to TRBJ1-4, with 8 bases lining up with TRBD1. CDR1 is DFQATT, CDR2 SNEGSKA, per germline (reference sequence). The CDR3 contains 15 residues. The junction had 12 bases not matched to a gene; V was cut back by 4 bases and J by 8 bases. The CDR3 coding sequence is TGCAGTGCTAAACCACAGGGGGTGGCAGAAGAAAAACTGTTTTTT. It yields the protein CSAKPQGVAEEKLFF.

This sequence joins TRBV7-2 and TRBJ2-5; 7 nucleotides align to TRBD1. Germline CDR1 and CDR2: SGHTA and FQGNSA. The CDR3 covers 14 residues. With V trimmed by 5 bases and J by 5 bases, 8 bases remained unmatched. The CDR3 sequence: CASSRQGLLETQYF. The CDR3 nucleotides read TGTGCCAGCAGCCGACAGGGATTGCTGGAGACCCAGTACTTC.

This clonotype appeared a few times. This chain connects TRBV2 to TRBJ1-5; the D is unclear. CDR1 is SNHLY and CDR2 is FYNNEI in the germline V gene. This CDR3 region has 16 residues. The V gene lost 4 bases and the J gene lost 0 bases, with 13 bases spanning the gap. CDR3: CASSVGEDYSNQPQHF. The CDR3 DNA reads as TGTGCCAGCAGTGTTGGGGAGGACTATAGCAATCAGCCCCAGCATTTT.

The V gene is TRBV4-2, the J gene TRBJ1-5, with a tentative D call TRBD1 (5 bases). The germline V and J ends were trimmed by 4 bases and 2 bases, with 12 bases remaining between them. Germline V gives CDR1 LGHNA, CDR2 YNFKEQ. This CDR3 contains 15 residues. As DNA, the CDR3 is TGTGCCAGCAGCCCCTCCACGGGGGGCAATCAGCCCCAGCATTTT. Protein product: CASSPSTGGNQPQHF.

This rearrangement joins TRBV30 to TRBJ2-6; 7 bases are shared with TRBD1. The CDR3 sequence is 15 residues long. Germline V CDR1 and CDR2: GTSNPN, SVGIG (reference sequence). With 2 bases clipped from V and 0 bases from J, the junction kept 1 base outside the gene matches. As DNA, the CDR3 is TGTGCCTGGAGTCCAGGGGGCTCTGGGGCCAACGTCCTGACTTTC. Translating it yields CAWSPGGSGANVLTF. Full variable domain (rest looked up from reference TRBV30 and TRBJ2-6): SQTIHQWPATLVQPVGSPLSLECTVEGTSNPNLYWYRQAAGRGLQLLFYSVGIGQISSEVPQNLSASRPQDRQFILSSKKLLLSDSGFYLCAWSPGGSGANVLTFGAGSRLTVL.

V is TRBV5-1 and J is TRBJ2-3; D is unresolved. Looked up from germline, CDR1 is SGHRS and CDR2 is YFSETQ. V lost 0 bases to trimming and J lost 2 bases, with 10 bases between them. This CDR3 is built from 15 residues. Written as DNA, the CDR3 is TGCGCCAGCAGCTTGGAGGGAATTACCACAGATACGCAGTATTTT. Translated, it gives CASSLEGITTDTQYF.

CDR3 in DNA: TGTGCCAGCAGCCTAGCCTACGAGCAGTACTTC. Amino acid sequence: CASSLAYEQYF. The J gene is TRBJ2-7, the V gene TRBV11-2; D is unclear. Germline assignment: CDR1 SGHAT and CDR2 FQNNGV. The V end was cut by 5 bases, the J end by 2 bases, with 4 bases between. The CDR3 loop spans 11 amino acids.

The V and J genes are TRBV19 and TRBJ1-5; TRBD1 aligns across 8 bases. This CDR3 is built from 15 residues. V shed 3 bases and J 7 bases; nucleotides not matched to a gene: 8. CDR1 is LNHDA and CDR2 is SQIVND in the germline V gene (reference sequence). The CDR3 nucleotides read TGTGCCAGTAGTATTCGGCAGGGGGCTCGACAGCCCCAGCATTTT. This gives the protein CASSIRQGARQPQHF.

In its sample, this clonotype was seen a few times. This chain joins TRBV2 and TRBJ1-2; possibly TRBD1 for D (5 bases). Trimming took off 6 bases at V and 4 bases at J, with 12 bases between the two ends. The CDR3 has 13 residues. Germline V gives CDR1 SNHLY, CDR2 FYNNEI. CDR3 sequence (DNA): TGTGCCAGCAGAGAATGGGGCAGCTATGGCTACACCTTC. Protein: CASREWGSYGYTF. Filled out from reference TRBV2 and TRBJ1-2, the complete variable domain reads EPEVTQTPSHQVTQMGQEVILRCVPISNHLYFYWYRQILGQKVEFLVSFYNNEISEKSEIFDDQFSVERPDGSNFTLKIRSTKLEDSAMYFCASREWGSYGYTFGSGTRLTVV.

This clonotype was picked up a small number of times. V and J are TRBV20-1 and TRBJ2-1; 10 bases map to TRBD1. Trimming cost V 8 bases and J 8 bases; bases outside gene matches: 9. Per the germline V gene, CDR1 is DFQATT and CDR2 is SNEGSKA (reference sequence). This CDR3 is 13 amino acids long. CDR3 protein: CSKPGQGSHEQFF. For the CDR3, the DNA is TGCAGTAAACCGGGACAGGGGTCCCATGAGCAGTTCTTC.

The rearrangement joins TRBV12-3 or TRBV12-4 to TRBJ1-1; tentatively, D is TRBD1 (5 bases). This CDR3 has 14 residues. The V gene lost 11 bases and the J gene lost 4 bases, with 20 bases spanning the gap. CDR3 protein: CAPAGGGLVTEAFF. CDR3 bases: TGTGCCCCAGCGGGGGGAGGATTGGTCACTGAAGCTTTCTTT.

The J gene is TRBJ2-5, the V gene TRBV6-1, with D possibly TRBD2 on 6 matching bases. The CDR3 is 15 amino acids. Looked up from germline, CDR1 is MNHNS and CDR2 is SASEGT. The V end was cut by 5 bases, the J end by 5 bases, with 18 bases between. The chain's CDR3 is CASSLQTSSSETQYF. CDR3 coding DNA: TGTGCCAGCAGTCTCCAGACTAGTTCTTCCGAGACCCAGTACTTC.

V gene TRBV24-1 combines with J gene TRBJ2-1, with D possibly being TRBD1 (6 bases). Per germline, CDR1 KGHDR and CDR2 SFDVKD. The V end lost 5 bases, the J end lost 2 bases, and 12 bases lay between the germline ends. This CDR3 comprises 15 residues. The CDR3 bases are TGTGCCACCAGTGGCTGGACAGACACCTACAATGAGCAGTTCTTC. It encodes CATSGWTDTYNEQFF.

This clonotype came up a few times. The chain is built from TRBV7-3 and TRBJ2-3, with D unclear. CDR3 length: 12 residues. The germline CDR1 and CDR2 sequences are SGHTA and FQGTGA. The V and J ends lost 2 bases and 3 bases respectively, with 3 bases between them. This CDR3 reads CASSLGTDTQYF. The CDR3 coding sequence is TGTGCCAGCAGCTTAGGAACAGATACGCAGTATTTT.

DNA for the CDR3: TGCAGTGCTAGGGGAACGCTGGGGGCGGGAACGGGCGCAGATACGCAGTATTTT. The encoded protein is CSARGTLGAGTGADTQYF. The chain employs TRBV20-1 and TRBJ2-3; D tentatively reads TRBD1 or TRBD2 (6 bases each). V lost 3 bases and J 4 bases, leaving 26 bases between the germline ends. The CDR3 contains 18 residues. Looked up from germline, CDR1 is DFQATT and CDR2 is SNEGSKA (reference sequence).

This rearrangement joins TRBV7-8 to TRBJ1-2, with D maybe TRBD1 (5 bases). Per germline, CDR1 SGHVS and CDR2 FQNEAQ. The CDR3 runs 14 residues. Trimming stripped 4 bases from V and 4 bases from J, with 13 bases between. The DNA of the CDR3 is TGTGCCAGCAGCTCACGGGAGGGGTCCTATGGCTACACCTTC. Translated: CASSSREGSYGYTF.

The chain combines TRBV24-1 with TRBJ2-3; TRBD2 matches 14 bases. V was pared by 4 bases and J by 2 bases, with 7 bases of the junction left unmatched. The CDR3 sequence is 18 residues long. In germline, CDR1 is KGHDR, CDR2 SFDVKD. As DNA, the CDR3 is TGTGCCACCAGTGAGACTAGCGGGAGGGCTCCATTCACAGATACGCAGTATTTT. Encoded protein: CATSETSGRAPFTDTQYF.

The genes are TRBV6-1 and TRBJ2-1; D is unclear. Germline V gene data show CDR1 as MNHNS and CDR2 as SASEGT. The CDR3 length is 13 residues. With 6 bases removed from V and 5 bases from J, the gap between germline ends came to 11 bases. The CDR3 DNA reads TGTGCCAGCAGCTCAAGTGGGCACAATGAGCAGTTCTTC. It specifies CASSSSGHNEQFF.

The chain links TRBV6-1 to TRBJ2-1; possibly TRBD2 for D (5 bases). The germline V gene has CDR1 MNHNS and CDR2 SASEGT. V gave up 6 bases and J gave up 3 bases, with 21 bases separating them. CDR3 size: 17 residues. This CDR3 reads CASSPGVSWALYNEQFF. The CDR3 DNA sequence: TGTGCCAGCAGCCCCGGGGTGAGTTGGGCCCTCTACAATGAGCAGTTCTTC.

This clonotype is labeled medium-sized. This rearrangement joins TRBV19 to TRBJ1-1; 9 bases map to TRBD1. Unmatched junction bases numbered 6, after V lost 4 bases and J lost 6 bases. The CDR3 extends over 14 amino acids. The germline V gene encodes CDR1 LNHDA and CDR2 SQIVND (reference sequence). The CDR3 is CASSRGQGTAEAFF. The DNA for the CDR3 is TGTGCCAGTAGTAGGGGACAGGGTACTGCTGAAGCTTTCTTT.

The chain joins TRBV10-3 to TRBJ2-3, with 8 bases that match TRBD2. CDR1 and CDR2 from the germline V gene are ENHRY and SYGVKD. The V segment lost 6 bases and the J segment 0 bases; nucleotides outside the gene matches: 11. This CDR3 spans 17 amino acids. The CDR3 is CAIRQYGTRDSTDTQYF. CDR3 coding DNA: TGTGCCATCAGGCAATATGGGACTAGGGATAGCACAGATACGCAGTATTTT.

The CDR3 DNA reads as TGCAGTGCTGCCCGGGATCTCAATGAAAAACTGTTTTTT. Translated: CSAARDLNEKLFF. V and J are TRBV20-1 and TRBJ1-4; D gene unclear. This CDR3 is built from 13 residues. Trimming left V 5 bases short and J 5 bases short, with 12 bases between. CDR1 and CDR2 (germline): DFQATT, SNEGSKA (reference sequence).